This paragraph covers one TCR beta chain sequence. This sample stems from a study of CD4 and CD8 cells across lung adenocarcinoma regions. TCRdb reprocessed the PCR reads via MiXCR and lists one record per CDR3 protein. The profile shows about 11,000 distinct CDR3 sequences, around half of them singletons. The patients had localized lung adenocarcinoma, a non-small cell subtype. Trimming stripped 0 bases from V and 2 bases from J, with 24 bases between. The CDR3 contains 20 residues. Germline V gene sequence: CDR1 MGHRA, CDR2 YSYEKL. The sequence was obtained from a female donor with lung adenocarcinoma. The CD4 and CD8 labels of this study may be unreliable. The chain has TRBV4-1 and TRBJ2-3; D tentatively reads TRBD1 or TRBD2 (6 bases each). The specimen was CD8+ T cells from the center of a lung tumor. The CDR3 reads CASSQERGRRVAYVTDTQYF. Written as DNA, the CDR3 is TGCGCCAGCAGCCAAGAACGGGGGCGCAGGGTTGCGTATGTCACAGATACGCAGTATTTT.